The subject of this entry is one T cell receptor (beta chain). As processed by the authors: Reference gene primers were amplified, and this amplification served to estimate nucleated cell counts. Sequenced by immunoSEQ multiplex PCR; TCRdb stores in-frame clones only, minus some. The V and J calls and clone size are taken from that table; D and trimming were inferred from the DNA. This sample has under 450,000 clones, with approximately 88% found just once. This sample was taken from a study of blood T cell repertoires in COVID-19. The wider study: T cells, B-cell-depleted T cells, or PBMCs supplied cDNA or gDNA.

CDR1 SGDLS and CDR2 YYNGEE come from the germline V gene. The CDR3 loop spans 18 amino acids. V gave up 4 bases and J gave up 0 bases; unmatched junction bases: 8. Enrolment of Seattle patients took place during active infection, and they were followed longitudinally. The sequence derives from a woman aged 45-65 years with COVID-19, enrolled during active disease. Sequenced sample: peripheral blood. The V gene is TRBV9, the J gene TRBJ2-3, with 13 bases that match TRBD2. CDR3: CASSTPGTSGASTDTQYF. The DNA of the CDR3 is TGTGCCAGCAGCACCCCCGGGACTAGCGGGGCCAGCACAGATACGCAGTATTTT.